Listed here is a single T cell receptor (beta chain). The record originates from a study of T cell changes during pregnancy in multiple sclerosis. The data were produced by immunoSEQ multiplex PCR, yet TCRdb's version contains in-frame clones alone and is incomplete. The sample holds 100,000 to 150,000 clones; 85% to 95% are singletons and the top ten take approximately 5.8%. The receptor's source is a female donor with multiple sclerosis, enrolled in a pregnancy study. This sample comprised peripheral blood, obtained before pregnancy.

The CDR3 loop is CASSLAGTYEQYF. The CDR3 coding sequence is TGTGCCAGCAGCCTAGCGGGGACCTACGAGCAGTACTTC. The chain joins TRBV13 to TRBJ2-7; TRBD2 agrees at 9 bases. Germline CDR1 reads PRHDT; CDR2 reads FYEKMQ (reference sequence). V shed 5 bases, J shed 2 bases, and the junction held 1 base outside the gene matches. The CDR3 is 13 amino acids.